This record covers a single TCR beta chain. Antigen: not known. The entry originates in a study of blood T cells in healthy people across ages. Whole-study results and caveats: Without sorted subsets, naive and antigen-experienced compartments could not be conclusively compared.

Germline V CDR1 and CDR2: LNHDA, SQIVND (reference sequence). Trimming removed 4 bases from V and 3 bases from J, with 10 bases in between. The CDR3 runs to 14 residues. Sample-barcoded 5' priming and a J-beta primer mix drove a second PCR of 7 to 11 cycles. Each CDR3 protein gets one entry after TCRdb re-called the 5' RACE reads with MiXCR. Of about 1,000,000 distinct CDR3 sequences listed, over 35% are singletons. Donors ranged from roughly 6 to 90 years old and were healthy Caucasians in Russia. Isolation of PBMCs gave at least 7 million cells per sample. Extraction yielded at least 5 micrograms of total RNA per sample.

Input material: blood. The receptor comes from a woman aged 60-75 years in good health. The J gene is TRBJ1-5, the V gene TRBV19; a weak D match, TRBD1 (5 bases). The CDR3 here is CASSTTGYNQPQHF. As DNA, the CDR3 is TGTGCCAGTAGTACTACAGGTTACAATCAGCCCCAGCATTTT. Looking up the rest from reference TRBV19 and TRBJ1-5 gives the full variable domain: DGGITQSPKYLFRKEGQNVTLSCEQNLNHDAMYWYRQDPGQGLRLIYYSQIVNDFQKGDIAEGYSVSREKKESFPLTVTSAQKNPTAFYLCASSTTGYNQPQHFGDGTRLSIL.